This T cell receptor beta chain appears in the sequencing data of a study of cytomegalovirus exposure and HLA in healthy donors. CDR1 and CDR2 from the germline V gene are SGDLS and YYNGEE. The junction had 7 bases not matched to a gene; V was cut back by 0 bases and J by 3 bases. The CDR3 runs to 16 residues. Profiled with immunoSEQ multiplex PCR; TCRdb holds only in-frame clones, not every one. The sample shows about 160,000 clones, about 96% of them seen only once. This TCR derives from a woman between 18 and 29 years old in good health and CMV-seronegative. The chain combines TRBV9 with TRBJ2-7; 9 bases map to TRBD1. Sequencing used PBMCs. The CDR3 DNA reads as TGTGCCAGCAGCGTAGTCCGGGACAGGGCAGGCTACGAGCAGTACTTC. Its protein is CASSVVRDRAGYEQYF. Together with reference TRBV9 and TRBJ2-7, the CDR3 gives the full variable domain: DSGVTQTPKHLITATGQRVTLRCSPRSGDLSVYWYQQSLDQGLQFLIQYYNGEERAKGNILERFSAQQFPDLHSELNLSSLELGDSALYFCASSVVRDRAGYEQYFGPGTRLTVT.